One sample yielded the 32 T cell receptor beta chains listed below, sequenced in a study of regulatory T cells in long-lasting Graves disease. For TCR beta, libraries came from iRepertoire HTBI primers and Arm-PCR of CDR3 regions. From the multiplex PCR reads, TCRdb called clonotypes with MiXCR, one entry per CDR3 protein. The repertoire includes about 470,000 distinct CDR3 sequences, 15% of them detected once, and 16% sits in the top ten. Specified time point: newly diagnosed GD, antithyroid drugs for less than 3 months. PBMC-extracted RNA yielded the TCR library. This sample also belongs to another study, concerning T cells in Graves' hyperthyroidism and ophthalmopathy.

This specimen was peripheral blood mononuclear cells (PBMCs), taken at new diagnosis, from a patient treated with antithyroid drugs. These receptors came from a woman between 25 and 40 years old with Graves disease.

About this clonotype: It may be a read error: a sequence one base away is much more abundant. CDR3 nucleotide sequence: TGTGCCAGCAGCCAAGCTGGACTAGCGGGATCCGATGAGCAGTTCTTC. Translated: CASSQAGLAGSDEQFF. The chain joins TRBV3-1 to TRBJ2-1, with 12 bases matching TRBD2. CDR1 is LGHDT, CDR2 YNNKEL, per germline (reference sequence). The V and J ends lost 1 base and 8 bases, in that order; junction bases with no gene match: 6. This CDR3 has 16 amino acids.

This clonotype occurred many times. The chain joins TRBV2 to TRBJ2-1; the D call may be TRBD1 or TRBD2 (5 bases each). The CDR3 is 13 amino acids. Per germline, CDR1 SNHLY and CDR2 FYNNEI. The V end was cut by 7 bases, the J end by 3 bases, with 10 bases between. As DNA, the CDR3 is TGTGCCAGCATTGGGGACGGCTACAATGAGCAGTTCTTC. Translated: CASIGDGYNEQFF.

This clonotype was seen many times. This chain joins TRBV6-2 or TRBV6-3 and TRBJ2-5; possible D gene TRBD1, 5 bases. CDR3 length: 15 amino acids. Trimming took 2 bases from V and 2 from J, leaving 12 bases between them. Germline loops: CDR1 MNHEY, CDR2 SVGEGT. CDR3 DNA: TGTGCCAGCAGTTACGAAGGCAGGGAACAAGAGACCCAGTACTTC. Its translation: CASSYEGREQETQYF.

This clonotype appeared many times. This sequence joins TRBV11-2 and TRBJ2-7; 7 nucleotides agree with TRBD2. Germline V CDR1 and CDR2: SGHAT, FQNNGV. Trimming took 5 bases from V and 2 from J; bases not matched to a gene: 9. CDR3 length: 15 residues. The CDR3 DNA follows: TGTGCCAGCAGCCCGGGGCTAGCGGATACCTACGAGCAGTACTTC. Encoded protein: CASSPGLADTYEQYF.

This clonotype was found many times. The V gene is TRBV3-1, the J gene TRBJ2-7; D remains ambiguous. From germline, CDR1 is LGHDT and CDR2 YNNKEL (reference sequence). Trimming removed 0 bases from V and 4 bases from J, with 13 bases in between. This CDR3 is 15 amino acids long. The CDR3 spells CASSQEDTGGYEQYF. The CDR3 region has the DNA TGTGCCAGCAGCCAAGAAGACACGGGTGGATACGAGCAGTACTTC.

At least ten counts were recorded for this clonotype. The chain combines TRBV7-9 with TRBJ2-1; the D gene is possibly TRBD2 (5 bases). V was pared by 5 bases and J by 5 bases, with 16 bases between. In germline, CDR1 is SEHNR, CDR2 FQNEAQ (reference sequence). The CDR3 is 15 amino acids. The CDR3 reads CASSRPELGNNEQFF. The DNA of the CDR3 is TGTGCCAGCAGCAGACCCGAACTAGGAAACAATGAGCAGTTCTTC.

This clonotype was seen at least ten times. J is TRBJ1-1 and V is TRBV2; 7 nucleotides agree with TRBD1. The V segment lost 8 bases and the J segment 1 base; nucleotides outside the gene matches: 7. Per germline, CDR1 SNHLY and CDR2 FYNNEI. The CDR3 spans 14 residues. The CDR3 DNA follows: TGTGCCAGCCCCACGGGACAGCGGAACACTGAAGCTTTCTTT. It is translated as CASPTGQRNTEAFF.

There are a few counts of this clonotype. The germline gene is not matched at one end of the junction; a read error may be the cause. The chain joins TRBV3-1 to TRBJ2-1; the match to TRBD2 covers 9 bases. CDR1 and CDR2 (germline): LGHDT, YNNKEL (reference sequence). This CDR3 contains 13 residues. CDR3 residues: CASSQEGGREQLF. The CDR3 region has the DNA TGTGCCAGCAGCCAAGAGGGCGGGAGGGAGCAGCTCTTC.

The rearrangement joins TRBV12-5 to TRBJ2-7, with TRBD1 matching 7 bases. Germline-derived CDR1 and CDR2 are LGHNT and FRNRAP. V lost 9 bases and J lost 3; bases outside the gene matches: 11. CDR3 length: 14 amino acids. Here the CDR3 DNA reads TGTGCTAGCGGCTACGGACAGGCCCACTACGAGCAGTACTTC. It codes for CASGYGQAHYEQYF.

This clonotype has at least ten counts. The gene calls are TRBV12-3 or TRBV12-4 and TRBJ2-5; possibly TRBD1 for D (6 bases). V was shortened by 7 bases and J by 9 bases, with 21 bases between the two germline ends. The CDR3 loop spans 14 amino acids. The CDR3 DNA is TGTGCCAGCACCTCGGAAGGGGGTCTGAGGGCCCAGTACTTC. Its protein product is CASTSEGGLRAQYF.

This clonotype has only a few counts. V is TRBV12-3 or TRBV12-4 and J is TRBJ2-1, with 12 bases identical to TRBD2. CDR3 length: 15 residues. The junction had 8 bases not matched to a gene; V was cut back by 7 bases and J by 7 bases. The CDR3 DNA follows: TGTGCCAGCACCCCAAGACTAGCGGGAGTTAATGAGCAGTTCTTC. This sequence encodes CASTPRLAGVNEQFF.

Regarding this clonotype: A much larger clone lies a single base off, so this may be a read error. The chain links TRBV6-5 to TRBJ2-1; TRBD2 matches at 14 bases. The CDR3 is made up of 21 amino acids. Per the germline V gene, CDR1 is MNHEY and CDR2 is SVGAGI. Trimming at V came to 4 bases and at J to 4 bases, leaving 18 bases not matched to a gene. The CDR3 DNA sequence: TGTGCCAGCAGTTTATTGATCTTGGGACTAGCGGGAGCCCCCACGTACAATGAGCAGTTCTTC. It specifies CASSLLILGLAGAPTYNEQFF.

This clonotype was seen a handful of times. This rearrangement joins TRBV12-5 to TRBJ1-1; possibly TRBD1 for D (6 bases). Germline CDR1 LGHNT, CDR2 FRNRAP. V was cut by 6 bases and J by 5 bases, with 13 bases left in between. The CDR3 contains 13 residues. The CDR3 region has the DNA TGTGCTAGTGGGTCAGCAGGGGAAACTGAAGCTTTCTTT. This codes for CASGSAGETEAFF.

Worth noting for this clonotype: A junction end diverges from the germline sequence, so it may reflect a read error. The V gene is TRBV5-1, the J gene TRBJ2-5, with TRBD1 identical over 8 bases. The CDR3 has 16 residues. The germline CDR1 and CDR2 sequences are SGHRS and YFSETQ. The CDR3 region has the DNA TGCGCCAGCAGCTTCCTGCCGGGGACAGGTGTTGAGACCCAGCACTTC. This codes for CASSFLPGTGVETQHF.

This clonotype was seen ten or more times. The genes are TRBV29-1 and TRBJ2-5, with 7 bases matching TRBD1. The CDR3 sequence is 15 residues long. Germline V CDR1 and CDR2: SQVTM, ANQGSEA. The ends lost 8 bases at V and 0 bases at J; junction bases unmatched: 12. CDR3 protein: CSLVRGRGNQETQYF. CDR3 bases: TGCAGCCTTGTTCGGGGCAGGGGGAACCAAGAGACCCAGTACTTC.

Ten or more counts support this clonotype. This sequence joins TRBV11-2 and TRBJ2-1; 7 positions agree with TRBD2. There are 15 residues in the CDR3. The junction had 4 bases not matched to a gene; V was cut back by 0 bases and J by 5 bases. The germline V gene has CDR1 SGHAT and CDR2 FQNNGV. CDR3 protein: CASSLERLADNEQFF. The CDR3 DNA sequence: TGTGCCAGCAGCTTAGAACGTCTAGCGGACAATGAGCAGTTCTTC. Supplemented by reference TRBV11-2 and TRBJ2-1, the full variable domain reads EAGVAQSPRYKIIEKRQSVAFWCNPISGHATLYWYQQILGQGPKLLIQFQNNGVVDDSQLPKDRFSAERLKGVDSTLKIQPAKLEDSAVYLCASSLERLADNEQFFGPGTRLTVL.

The gene calls are TRBV24-1 and TRBJ2-2, with 8 positions matching TRBD1. There are 15 residues in the CDR3. The V segment lost 6 bases and the J segment 5 bases; nucleotides outside the gene matches: 7. The germline gives CDR1 KGHDR, CDR2 SFDVKD. The DNA for the CDR3 is TGTGCCACCAGTCCGGACAGGGTTTTGACCGGGGAGCTGTTTTTT. Translation: CATSPDRVLTGELFF.

This clonotype was detected ten times or more. This chain links TRBV11-3 with TRBJ2-2; possibly TRBD1 for D (7 bases). The CDR3 contains 15 residues. Trimming shortened V by 7 bases and J by 6 bases, and 18 bases separated the two germline ends. From germline, CDR1 is SGHNT and CDR2 YENEEA. CDR3 loop: CASTPRSGGPGELFF. The CDR3 DNA sequence: TGTGCCAGCACCCCCCGGTCAGGGGGGCCCGGGGAGCTGTTTTTT.

Concerning this clonotype: A read error may be the cause here, since a much bigger clone is one base away. The chain employs TRBV30 and TRBJ1-1, with D tentatively TRBD1 (5 bases). With 4 bases removed from V and 5 bases from J, the gap between germline ends came to 5 bases. Germline assignment: CDR1 GTSNPN and CDR2 SVGIG (reference sequence). The CDR3 is 10 residues long. The CDR3 nucleotides read TGTGCCTGGAAGGGGACTGAAGCTTTCTTT. Amino acid sequence: CAWKGTEAFF.

The rearrangement joins TRBV19 to TRBJ1-2; D perhaps matches TRBD1 (5 bases). The CDR3 is 16 amino acids. The germline gives CDR1 LNHDA, CDR2 SQIVND (reference sequence). V lost 0 bases to trimming and J lost 7 bases, with 18 bases between them. The CDR3: CASSIDLQGLGGGYTF. Written as DNA, the CDR3 is TGTGCCAGTAGTATAGATCTTCAGGGACTGGGAGGTGGCTACACCTTC. Together with reference TRBV19 and TRBJ1-2, the CDR3 gives the full variable domain: DGGITQSPKYLFRKEGQNVTLSCEQNLNHDAMYWYRQDPGQGLRLIYYSQIVNDFQKGDIAEGYSVSREKKESFPLTVTSAQKNPTAFYLCASSIDLQGLGGGYTFGSGTRLTVV.

This clonotype appeared many times. The gene calls are TRBV6-2 or TRBV6-3 and TRBJ2-5; the D is unclear. V lost 5 bases and J 0 bases, leaving 13 bases between the germline ends. The CDR3 is 15 residues long. In germline, CDR1 is MNHEY, CDR2 SVGEGT. CDR3 loop: CASSRSIWDQETQYF. CDR3 DNA sequence: TGTGCCAGCAGTCGGTCTATTTGGGACCAAGAGACCCAGTACTTC.

The rearrangement links TRBV3-1 to TRBJ1-3; D unclear. V was pared by 4 bases and J by 0 bases, with 13 bases between. Germline V lookup: CDR1 LGHDT, CDR2 YNNKEL (reference sequence). CDR3 length equals 16 residues. CDR3 nucleotide sequence: TGTGCCAGCAGCCTCAAACCGGGGTACTCTGGAAACACCATATATTTT. This gives the protein CASSLKPGYSGNTIYF.

This clonotype came up a few times. The chain is built from TRBV24-1 and TRBJ2-6, with D tentatively TRBD1 (5 bases). In germline, CDR1 is KGHDR, CDR2 SFDVKD. This CDR3 has 14 residues. V dropped 9 bases and J dropped 0 bases, with 8 bases sitting between them. The CDR3 reads CATSDTSGANVLTF. The CDR3 DNA sequence: TGTGCCACCTCGGACACCTCTGGGGCCAACGTCCTGACTTTC.

This clonotype has a count of ten or more. The gene calls are TRBV5-1 and TRBJ2-2, with 10 bases identical to TRBD2. The length of the CDR3 is 16 residues. Per the germline V gene, CDR1 is SGHRS and CDR2 is YFSETQ. The V and J ends lost 2 bases and 5 bases, in that order; junction bases with no gene match: 6. CDR3 DNA: TGCGCCAGCAGCTTTATGCTAGCGGGAGCTACCGGGGAGCTGTTTTTT. Protein: CASSFMLAGATGELFF.

The genes are TRBV7-9 and TRBJ2-7; D remains ambiguous. Germline CDR1 SEHNR, CDR2 FQNEAQ (reference sequence). The CDR3 loop spans 15 amino acids. V lost 3 bases and J lost 3, with 15 bases in between. In DNA, the CDR3 is TGTGCCAGCAGCTTTGATCCGCCGGGCTACTACGAGCAGTACTTC. Protein product: CASSFDPPGYYEQYF.

This clonotype appeared many times. V and J are TRBV6-2 or TRBV6-3 and TRBJ1-1, with a possible D match to TRBD1 (6 bases). Germline V CDR1 and CDR2: MNHEY, SVGEGT. This CDR3 contains 17 residues. Trimming took 0 bases from V and 1 from J, leaving 15 bases between them. CDR3 residues: CASSYSRGPIQNTEAFF. The CDR3 DNA sequence: TGTGCCAGCAGTTACTCCAGGGGCCCCATTCAGAACACTGAAGCTTTCTTT.

Only one count was recorded for this clonotype. The chain recombines TRBV5-1 with TRBJ2-2; D unclear. CDR1 and CDR2 (germline): SGHRS, YFSETQ. CDR3 size: 14 residues. V gave up 4 bases and J gave up 0 bases, with 7 bases separating them. CDR3 DNA: TGCGCCAGCAGCCAACTCCCGAACACCGGGGAGCTGTTTTTT. This translates into CASSQLPNTGELFF. The whole variable domain, remainder taken from reference TRBV5-1 and TRBJ2-2, is KAGVTQTPRYLIKTRGQQVTLSCSPISGHRSVSWYQQTPGQGLQFLFEYFSETQRNKGNFPGRFSGRQFSNSRSEMNVSTLELGDSALYLCASSQLPNTGELFFGEGSRLTVL.

This clonotype has at least ten counts. The chain employs TRBV6-1 and TRBJ2-1; the D is unclear. V was pared by 9 bases and J by 6 bases, with 15 bases between. The CDR3 covers 13 residues. Germline V CDR1 and CDR2: MNHNS, SASEGT. This CDR3 reads CASSDPAINEQFF. The CDR3 DNA is TGTGCCAGTTCGGACCCAGCGATCAATGAGCAGTTCTTC.

The table lists this clonotype with a few counts. The J gene is TRBJ2-2, the V gene TRBV7-2; 8 bases fit TRBD2. J gave up 0 bases and V 5 bases, and 8 bases lay outside the gene matches. The germline CDR1 and CDR2 sequences are SGHTA and FQGNSA. The length of the CDR3 is 17 residues. CDR3 residues: CASSALLAGPNTGELFF. As DNA, the CDR3 is TGTGCCAGCAGCGCCCTTCTAGCGGGCCCGAACACCGGGGAGCTGTTTTTT.

This chain links TRBV6-1 with TRBJ2-1, with 14 bases identical to TRBD2. The germline CDR1 and CDR2 sequences are MNHNS and SASEGT. The junction had 12 bases not matched to a gene; V was cut back by 6 bases and J by 5 bases. The length of the CDR3 is 18 residues. The DNA of the CDR3 is TGTGCCAGCAGAGGGACTAGCGGGAGCCAAGTGGGGAACAATGAGCAGTTCTTC. It is translated as CASRGTSGSQVGNNEQFF.

The chain carries TRBV6-1 and TRBJ2-7, with D possibly being TRBD1 (6 bases). CDR3 length equals 16 residues. Trimming shortened V by 8 bases and J by 2 bases, and 22 bases separated the two germline ends. Germline V gives CDR1 MNHNS, CDR2 SASEGT. The CDR3 here is CASRRLSGDNAYEQYF. DNA for the CDR3: TGTGCCAGCCGCCGCCTGTCAGGGGATAATGCCTACGAGCAGTACTTC.

Turning to this clonotype: A far larger clone is one base from this, pointing to a likely read error. The chain uses TRBV6-2 or TRBV6-3 and TRBJ2-7, with D tentatively TRBD1 (6 bases). Germline V gene data show CDR1 as MNHEY and CDR2 as SVGEGT. Trimming cost V 8 bases and J 3 bases, with 20 bases left between them. The CDR3 totals 15 residues. In DNA, the CDR3 is TGTGCCAGCTCAGCGCAACAGGGTAGGTTCTACGAGCAGTACTTC. It specifies CASSAQQGRFYEQYF.